This passage covers 23 T cell receptor beta chains from one sample sequenced in a study of T cells after yellow fever vaccination. TCRdb reprocessed the 5' RACE reads via MiXCR and lists one record per CDR3 protein. The table has over 250,000 distinct CDR3 sequences, about 5.2% seen once. The sample was CD4+ T cells sorted from PBMCs, taken on the day of the yellow fever booster vaccination. The source of these receptors is a young man who received the YFV17D yellow fever vaccine.

The chain has TRBV7-9 and TRBJ1-3; tentatively, D is TRBD1 (5 bases). Between the trimmed V and J ends, which lost 4 bases and 1 base, there was a span of 5 bases. CDR1 SEHNR and CDR2 FQNEAQ come from the germline V gene (reference sequence). This CDR3 region has 13 residues. DNA for the CDR3: TGTGCCAGCAGCTCAGGGTCTGGAAACACCATATATTTT. Residues: CASSSGSGNTIYF.

This clonotype showed up many times. The J gene is TRBJ2-3, the V gene TRBV5-1, with D possibly matching TRBD1 (6 bases). Germline-derived CDR1 and CDR2 are SGHRS and YFSETQ. The CDR3 has 14 amino acids. The ends were cut back, 0 bases at V and 9 bases at J, with 14 bases in the middle. The CDR3 here is CASSLGQDAGTQYF. The CDR3 DNA reads TGCGCCAGCAGCTTGGGACAGGACGCGGGCACGCAGTATTTT.

The V gene is TRBV2, the J gene TRBJ2-5, with D possibly called TRBD1 or TRBD2 (5 bases each). Per the germline V gene, CDR1 is SNHLY and CDR2 is FYNNEI. CDR3 length equals 13 residues. V dropped 7 bases and J dropped 6 bases, with 15 bases sitting between them. The CDR3 DNA follows: TGTGCCAGCACCCAGGGAGCCCCAAAGACCCAGTACTTC. Amino acids: CASTQGAPKTQYF.

Ten or more counts support this clonotype. The V gene is TRBV27, the J gene TRBJ1-6; D unclear. V was shortened by 7 bases and J by 1 base, with 8 bases between the two germline ends. Germline CDR1 is MNHEY and CDR2 is SMNVEV (reference sequence). The CDR3 is 14 amino acids. Written as DNA, the CDR3 is TGTGCCAGCACGAGGACGTCCTATAATTCACCCCTCCACTTT. Translated: CASTRTSYNSPLHF.

The chain links TRBV6-5 to TRBJ2-3; 9 bases match TRBD2. With 5 bases clipped from V and 1 base from J, the junction kept 7 bases outside the gene matches. Per germline, CDR1 MNHEY and CDR2 SVGAGI. This CDR3 spans 16 amino acids. This chain's CDR3 is CASSRPVAGGTDTQYF. Here the CDR3 DNA reads TGTGCCAGCAGTCGACCGGTAGCGGGGGGCACAGATACGCAGTATTTT.

This clonotype was seen repeatedly, ten times or more. The V and J genes are TRBV11-2 and TRBJ1-2, with a possible D match to TRBD1 (5 bases). This CDR3 spans 15 amino acids. Per germline, CDR1 SGHAT and CDR2 FQNNGV. Trimming shortened V by 0 bases and J by 4 bases, and 12 bases separated the two germline ends. In nucleotides, the CDR3 is TGTGCCAGCAGCTTAGAGGCAGGGTCGGTCTATGGCTACACCTTC. Its translation: CASSLEAGSVYGYTF.

This clonotype was picked up a small number of times. This sequence joins TRBV3-1 and TRBJ1-4; D is unclear. The germline V gene has CDR1 LGHDT and CDR2 YNNKEL (reference sequence). There are 14 residues in the CDR3. The ends were cut back, 5 bases at V and 5 bases at J, with 12 bases in the middle. DNA for the CDR3: TGTGCCAGCAGCTTCTCTCCGAGGAATGAAAAACTGTTTTTT. It translates to CASSFSPRNEKLFF. The variable domain in full, completed from reference TRBV3-1 and TRBJ1-4, reads DTAVSQTPKYLVTQMGNDKSIKCEQNLGHDTMYWYKQDSKKFLKIMFSYNNKELIINETVPNRFSPKSPDKAHLNLHINSLELGDSAVYFCASSFSPRNEKLFFGSGTQLSVL.

This clonotype has at least ten counts. V gene TRBV12-3 or TRBV12-4 combines with J gene TRBJ2-5; D not resolved. This CDR3 spans 13 amino acids. V lost 1 base, J lost 5 bases, and 8 bases lay in between. The CDR3 is CASSLVRRETQYF. The CDR3 coding sequence is TGTGCCAGCAGTTTAGTTCGCCGGGAGACCCAGTACTTC.

The V call is TRBV7-3, the J call TRBJ2-6, with D tentatively TRBD2 (6 bases). The CDR3 has 18 amino acids. CDR1 SGHTA and CDR2 FQGTGA come from the germline V gene. Trimming stripped 0 bases from V and 0 bases from J, with 12 bases between. The CDR3 loop reads CASSLTGDFFSGANVLTF. DNA of the CDR3: TGTGCCAGCAGCTTAACAGGGGACTTTTTCTCTGGGGCCAACGTCCTGACTTTC.

In this sample, this clonotype turned up many times. The chain combines TRBV12-3 or TRBV12-4 with TRBJ2-4, with D possibly being TRBD2 (6 bases). Trimming pared 2 bases from V and 0 bases from J, leaving 11 bases between. The CDR3 is 16 amino acids. The CDR3 region has the DNA TGTGCCAGCAGTTTACTTAGGGGACTAGCCAAAAACATTCAGTACTTC. Amino acids: CASSLLRGLAKNIQYF.

The chain combines TRBV10-3 with TRBJ1-4, with D unresolved. The ends were cut back, 7 bases at V and 3 bases at J, with 9 bases in the middle. The germline CDR1 and CDR2 sequences are ENHRY and SYGVKD. The CDR3 totals 13 residues. Here the CDR3 DNA reads TGTGCCATCAAGGGCGGCCCTAATGAAAAACTGTTTTTT. Encoded protein: CAIKGGPNEKLFF.

The genes are TRBV5-5 and TRBJ2-1; D remains unclear. Germline CDR1 SGHKS, CDR2 YYEKEE (reference sequence). The CDR3 consists of 14 residues. Trimming pared 0 bases from V and 7 bases from J, leaving 11 bases between. CDR3 protein: CASSLDQVGNEQFF. The CDR3 bases are TGTGCCAGCAGCTTGGACCAGGTGGGGAATGAGCAGTTCTTC.

This clonotype has only a few counts. The CDR3 is CASSFGQTNQPQHF. In DNA form, the CDR3 reads TGTGCCAGCAGTTTCGGACAGACCAATCAGCCCCAGCATTTT. The chain links TRBV7-8 to TRBJ1-5; D possibly corresponds to TRBD1 (6 bases). Trimming left V 6 bases short and J 3 bases short, with 12 bases between. This CDR3 has 14 amino acids. Germline CDR1 reads SGHVS; CDR2 reads FQNEAQ.

The genes are TRBV7-2 and TRBJ1-2, with D possibly TRBD1 on 6 matching bases. CDR1 and CDR2 (germline): SGHTA, FQGNSA. Trimming removed 2 bases from V and 3 bases from J, with 10 bases in between. This CDR3 has 14 residues. The CDR3 coding sequence is TGTGCCAGCAGCTTAAGGAACAGGGACTATGGCTACACCTTC. Its protein product is CASSLRNRDYGYTF.

This clonotype was counted at least ten times. This chain uses TRBV9 with TRBJ2-3, with D perhaps given as TRBD1 or TRBD2 (6 bases each). The length of the CDR3 is 14 residues. Trimming took 2 bases from V and 8 from J, leaving 15 bases between them. CDR1 and CDR2 from the germline V gene are SGDLS and YYNGEE. The CDR3: CASSVPGARGTQYF. The CDR3 DNA reads as TGTGCCAGCAGCGTTCCGGGGGCGCGTGGTACGCAGTATTTT.

This clonotype was counted only a few times. The V gene is TRBV11-2, the J gene TRBJ2-1; D possibly corresponds to TRBD1 (6 bases). The CDR3 has 13 amino acids. Trimming stripped 5 bases from V and 6 bases from J, with 11 bases between. CDR1 and CDR2 from the germline V gene are SGHAT and FQNNGV. The CDR3 bases are TGTGCCAGCAGCCCTGACAGGACCAATGAGCAGTTCTTC. It encodes CASSPDRTNEQFF.

This clonotype was counted at least ten times. The chain employs TRBV6-5 and TRBJ1-1; 7 bases fit TRBD1. Germline CDR1 is MNHEY and CDR2 is SVGAGI. The V and J ends lost 5 bases and 3 bases, in that order; junction bases with no gene match: 12. CDR3 size: 16 residues. CDR3 sequence: CASSPTGARGDTEAFF. CDR3 in DNA: TGTGCCAGCAGTCCCACAGGGGCCCGGGGCGACACTGAAGCTTTCTTT.

This clonotype appeared many times. The chain recombines TRBV12-5 with TRBJ1-5; D is uncertain. The V gene lost 6 bases and the J gene lost 10 bases, with 10 bases spanning the gap. The germline V gene encodes CDR1 LGHNT and CDR2 FRNRAP. This CDR3 comprises 11 residues. For the CDR3, the DNA is TGTGCTAGTGGCTCCGGGCACCCCCAGCATTTT. Its protein product is CASGSGHPQHF. The whole variable domain, remainder taken from reference TRBV12-5 and TRBJ1-5, is DARVTQTPRHKVTEMGQEVTMRCQPILGHNTVFWYRQTMMQGLELLAYFRNRAPLDDSGMPKDRFSAEMPDATLATLKIQPSEPRDSAVYFCASGSGHPQHFGDGTRLSIL.

This clonotype was counted ten times or more. CDR3 DNA sequence: TGTGCCAGCAGCTTAGCCCTGCCGGGGGGCGGTGAGCAGTTCTTC. It translates to CASSLALPGGGEQFF. This rearrangement joins TRBV7-2 to TRBJ2-1; tentative D call: TRBD2 (7 bases). Trimming took off 0 bases at V and 9 bases at J, with 15 bases between the two ends. Germline CDR1 is SGHTA and CDR2 is FQGNSA. The CDR3 spans 15 residues.

This clonotype has at least ten counts. The genes are TRBV2 and TRBJ1-5, with D possibly being TRBD1 (5 bases). The germline V and J ends were trimmed by 5 bases and 0 bases, with 17 bases remaining between them. Germline CDR1 and CDR2: SNHLY and FYNNEI. This CDR3 spans 17 amino acids. The CDR3 nucleotides read TGTGCCAGCAGTCTCATGGGGTTGGGGGGTAGCAATCAGCCCCAGCATTTT. Translated: CASSLMGLGGSNQPQHF.

This clonotype came up many times. The chain carries TRBV28 and TRBJ2-5, with 11 bases that match TRBD1. This CDR3 is 16 amino acids long. V trimming: 4 bases; J trimming: 5 bases; junction bases outside the gene matches: 9. Germline CDR1 MDHEN, CDR2 SYDVKM. DNA for the CDR3: TGTGCCAGCAGTTCCCTGGACAGGGGGCGCGGGGAGACCCAGTACTTC. Translated, it gives CASSSLDRGRGETQYF.

This sequence joins TRBV7-6 and TRBJ2-7; a possible D gene is TRBD1 (6 bases). The CDR3 totals 14 residues. Trimming pared 6 bases from V and 1 base from J, leaving 13 bases between. Germline V gene lookup returns CDR1 SGHVS and CDR2 FNYEAQ. The CDR3 DNA sequence: TGTGCCAGCAGTTCACAGGGACCTTCCTACGAGCAGTACTTC. It encodes CASSSQGPSYEQYF.

The chain recombines TRBV4-1 with TRBJ1-1; tentative D call: TRBD1 (6 bases). Per the germline V gene, CDR1 is MGHRA and CDR2 is YSYEKL. The germline V and J ends were trimmed by 4 bases and 3 bases, with 15 bases remaining between them. This CDR3 is 15 amino acids long. The CDR3 DNA reads TGCGCCAGCAGCCGAAAGGGGGTGGCGGACACTGAAGCTTTCTTT. Translation: CASSRKGVADTEAFF.